The sequence of this T cell receptor (beta chain) was determined in a study of shared T cell receptors in the human thymus. The germline gives CDR1 LGHNT, CDR2 FRNRAP. V trimming: 1 base; J trimming: 4 bases; junction bases outside the gene matches: 3. The CDR3 is 15 residues long. Sequenced by immunoSEQ multiplex PCR; TCRdb stores in-frame clones only, minus some. Seen here are hundreds of thousands of clones, approximately 90% observed once, and the top ten hold around 0.0099%. The same sample was also used in a study of human thymus T cells.

Sequencing used thymocytes. The sequence was collected from a boy under two years old with a congenital heart defect. The gene calls are TRBV12-5 and TRBJ2-2; the match to TRBD1 covers 7 bases. Written as DNA, the CDR3 is TGTGCTAGTGGTTTGGGGGACAGAAGCACCGGGGAGCTGTTTTTT. It encodes CASGLGDRSTGELFF.